A single sample is the source of the 17 T cell receptor beta chains below, sequenced in a study of blood T cells in healthy people across ages. A second PCR of about 6 to 12 cycles used a sample-barcoded 5' primer and a J-beta primer mix. TCRdb processed the 5' RACE reads anew with MiXCR; each CDR3 protein has one entry. The profile covers roughly 1.7 million distinct CDR3 sequences, with almost 35% appearing a single time and about 10% taken by the ten largest. Material for sequencing was blood. These receptors were collected from a woman aged 25-40 years in good health.

The chain carries TRBV11-2 and TRBJ1-1; 7 bases align to TRBD1. The germline gives CDR1 SGHAT, CDR2 FQNNGV. V shed 5 bases, J shed 5 bases, and the junction held 8 bases outside the gene matches. The CDR3 covers 14 residues. The CDR3 spells CASSPQTGLTEAFF. The CDR3 nucleotides read TGTGCCAGCAGCCCGCAGACAGGGTTAACTGAAGCTTTCTTT.

The chain has TRBV7-9 and TRBJ2-7; D call uncertain. Trimming pared 5 bases from V and 2 bases from J, leaving 13 bases between. The germline V gene has CDR1 SEHNR and CDR2 FQNEAQ (reference sequence). This CDR3 comprises 14 residues. CDR3 sequence: CASSHDGSPYEQYF. CDR3 nucleotide sequence: TGTGCCAGCAGCCACGACGGATCCCCCTACGAGCAGTACTTC.

This clonotype was counted between two and nine times. This rearrangement joins TRBV20-1 to TRBJ1-4; D is unclear. The V end lost 3 bases, the J end lost 7 bases, and 9 bases lay between the germline ends. Germline CDR1 reads DFQATT; CDR2 reads SNEGSKA (reference sequence). CDR3 size: 12 residues. The CDR3 DNA follows: TGCAGTGCTAGTCGGCAGACTGAAAAACTGTTTTTT. It encodes CSASRQTEKLFF.

This clonotype has just a few counts. This rearrangement joins TRBV11-1 to TRBJ1-1; a possible D gene is TRBD1 (6 bases). The V end was cut by 5 bases, the J end by 2 bases, with 15 bases between. Germline values: CDR1 SGHAT, CDR2 FQDESV (reference sequence). The CDR3 is 15 amino acids. CDR3 sequence: CASSLADSLNTEAFF. The CDR3 DNA follows: TGTGCCAGCAGCCTTGCGGACAGTTTAAACACTGAAGCTTTCTTT. Based on the CDR3 plus reference TRBV11-1 and TRBJ1-1, the full variable domain is EAEVAQSPRYKITEKSQAVAFWCDPISGHATLYWYRQILGQGPELLVQFQDESVVDDSQLPKDRFSAERLKGVDSTLKIQPAELGDSAMYLCASSLADSLNTEAFFGQGTRLTVV.

On this clonotype itself: A much larger clone lies a single base off, so this may be a read error. The chain recombines TRBV9 with TRBJ2-1; no clear D. CDR1 and CDR2 from the germline V gene are SGDLS and YYNGEE. Between the trimmed V and J ends, which lost 4 bases and 9 bases, there was a span of 8 bases. The CDR3 is 11 amino acids. The CDR3 loop reads CASSIDTEQFF. In DNA form, the CDR3 reads TGTGCCAGCAGCATAGATACTGAGCAGTTCTTC.

This chain links TRBV30 with TRBJ2-5; D perhaps matches TRBD1 (5 bases). V was trimmed by 4 bases and J by 3 bases, leaving 12 bases between them. CDR3 length: 13 amino acids. From germline, CDR1 is GTSNPN and CDR2 SVGIG (reference sequence). The CDR3 sequence: CAWTQGGKETQYF. In DNA, the CDR3 is TGTGCCTGGACCCAGGGTGGCAAAGAGACCCAGTACTTC.

This clonotype has just a few counts. J is TRBJ1-1 and V is TRBV4-1, with TRBD1 identical over 10 bases. This CDR3 has 15 amino acids. Germline V lookup: CDR1 MGHRA, CDR2 YSYEKL. The V and J ends lost 3 bases and 11 bases, in that order; junction bases with no gene match: 12. The CDR3 DNA follows: TGCGCCAGCAGCCAGTCAGACAGGGGGCACTTTCGGGCTTTCTTT. Translated: CASSQSDRGHFRAFF.

This clonotype has more than one count but fewer than ten. DNA of the CDR3: TGTGCCAGCAGCTTGGACGTTACCAGGGAGCAGTACTTC. Its protein is CASSLDVTREQYF. V is TRBV5-5 and J is TRBJ2-4; D possibly matches TRBD1 or TRBD2 (5 bases each). V lost 0 bases to trimming and J lost 13 bases, with 14 bases between them. Looked up from germline, CDR1 is SGHKS and CDR2 is YYEKEE (reference sequence). There are 13 residues in the CDR3.

This clonotype was seen a handful of times. This rearrangement joins TRBV27 to TRBJ2-7; 10 bases agree with TRBD2. V lost 8 bases to trimming and J lost 7 bases; unmatched junction nucleotides: 5. The CDR3 is 12 residues long. The germline V gene encodes CDR1 MNHEY and CDR2 SMNVEV (reference sequence). This CDR3 is CASGIAGGEQYF. CDR3 nucleotides: TGTGCCAGCGGAATAGCGGGGGGTGAGCAGTACTTC.

This clonotype was detected a few times. A junction end diverges from the germline sequence, so it may reflect a read error. The chain employs TRBV7-9 and TRBJ2-1; D is possibly TRBD1 (5 bases). This CDR3 is built from 16 residues. Germline-derived CDR1 and CDR2 are SEHNR and FQNEAQ (reference sequence). CDR3 residues: CAGSLSSQGIYNEQFF. The CDR3 DNA is TGTGCCGGCAGCTTATCATCTCAGGGCATCTACAATGAGCAGTTCTTC. The full variable domain, rest sourced from reference TRBV7-9 and TRBJ2-1, is DTGVSQNPRHKITKRGQNVTFRCDPISEHNRLYWYRQTLGQGPEFLTYFQNEAQLEKSRLLSDRFSAERPKGSFSTLEIQRTEQGDSAMYLCAGSLSSQGIYNEQFFGPGTRLTVL.

The rearrangement uses TRBV20-1 and TRBJ2-1; D is undetermined. The germline V gene encodes CDR1 DFQATT and CDR2 SNEGSKA (reference sequence). The CDR3 is 13 amino acids. The CDR3 DNA is TGCAGCCCCGAGAAAAGCACCTACAATGAGCAGTTCTTC. The encoded protein is CSPEKSTYNEQFF.

There are a few counts of this clonotype. An end of the junction does not agree with germline; a read error may underlie this. The chain employs TRBV7-9 and TRBJ2-2; tentatively, D is TRBD1 (6 bases). The CDR3 consists of 14 residues. CDR1 and CDR2 from the germline V gene are SEHNR and FQNEAQ (reference sequence). This CDR3 reads CVSSSNRDTGELFF. The CDR3 bases are TGTGTCAGCAGCTCTAACAGGGACACCGGGGAGCTGTTTTTT.

This clonotype was observed a few times. J is TRBJ1-1 and V is TRBV5-1; 7 bases are a match to TRBD1. Germline V gives CDR1 SGHRS, CDR2 YFSETQ. This CDR3 is 14 amino acids long. The junction had 8 bases not matched to a gene; V was cut back by 5 bases and J by 4 bases. The chain's CDR3 is CASRMIYRGTEAFF. The CDR3 DNA is TGCGCCAGCAGGATGATTTACAGGGGCACTGAAGCTTTCTTT.

CDR3 DNA: TGTGCCAGCAGTTCCGGGGTTGGCAGGACAGGAAACACCATATATTTT. Protein product: CASSSGVGRTGNTIYF. This chain uses TRBV12-3 or TRBV12-4 with TRBJ1-3; tentative D call: TRBD1 (5 bases). The CDR3 length is 16 residues. Trimming shortened V by 4 bases and J by 4 bases, and 17 bases separated the two germline ends.

This clonotype has at least ten counts. V and J are TRBV20-1 and TRBJ2-7, with 10 bases identical to TRBD1. The CDR3 consists of 15 residues. Germline assignment: CDR1 DFQATT and CDR2 SNEGSKA (reference sequence). V trimming: 7 bases; J trimming: 7 bases; junction bases outside the gene matches: 16. In DNA, the CDR3 is TGCAGTGTCTCTCTCCTGAGACAGGGGGCTGGAGAGCAGTACTTC. Amino acid sequence: CSVSLLRQGAGEQYF.

The genes are TRBV20-1 and TRBJ2-5; either TRBD1 or TRBD2 may fit D (5 bases each). There are 14 residues in the CDR3. The V gene's germline CDR1 is DFQATT and CDR2 SNEGSKA (reference sequence). The ends were cut back, 7 bases at V and 11 bases at J, with 26 bases in the middle. In nucleotides, the CDR3 is TGCAGTGTTCTCACGACCGGGACCACCAGGGAGCAGTACTTC. It specifies CSVLTTGTTREQYF.

As to this clonotype: Its ends do not fully match the called genes, so a read error is possible. The chain recombines TRBV12-3 or TRBV12-4 with TRBJ2-2; 8 bases align to TRBD2. The CDR3 sequence is 17 residues long. The chain's CDR3 is CVSSRLAGQGNAGELFF. In DNA form, the CDR3 reads TGTGTCAGCAGTCGCCTAGCGGGCCAAGGGAACGCCGGGGAGCTGTTTTTT.